Included here is one T cell receptor (beta chain) sequence, with context. The antigen remains undetermined. The authors made TCR beta libraries by quantitative 5'-RACE with molecular barcodes. TCRdb itself ran the 5' RACE reads through MiXCR, one entry per CDR3 protein. Of 200,000 to 300,000 distinct CDR3 sequences in the sample, 10% to 13% were seen once. This sample was taken from a study of CD8 T cells in ankylosing spondylitis. Study-wide points: Researchers reportedly found disease-linked clones significantly enriched in matched ankylosing spondylitis synovial fluid. Ankylosing spondylitis blood appeared to carry a characteristic TCR beta motif of roughly 8 highly homologous variants. Earlier authors reported some of these motif variants in reactive arthritis synovial fluid and blood.

CDR1 MNHNS and CDR2 SASEGT come from the germline V gene. J gave up 7 bases and V 2 bases, and 3 bases lay outside the gene matches. There are 15 residues in the CDR3. This clonotype originated in a male donor with ankylosing spondylitis or in good health (not recorded which). Material for sequencing was blood, either unsorted or a sorted T cell fraction (not recorded which). The chain has TRBV6-1 and TRBJ2-1; the match to TRBD2 covers 12 bases. CDR3 sequence reads: CASSEQTSGGNEQFF. The CDR3 bases are TGTGCCAGCAGTGAACAGACTAGCGGGGGTAATGAGCAGTTCTTC.